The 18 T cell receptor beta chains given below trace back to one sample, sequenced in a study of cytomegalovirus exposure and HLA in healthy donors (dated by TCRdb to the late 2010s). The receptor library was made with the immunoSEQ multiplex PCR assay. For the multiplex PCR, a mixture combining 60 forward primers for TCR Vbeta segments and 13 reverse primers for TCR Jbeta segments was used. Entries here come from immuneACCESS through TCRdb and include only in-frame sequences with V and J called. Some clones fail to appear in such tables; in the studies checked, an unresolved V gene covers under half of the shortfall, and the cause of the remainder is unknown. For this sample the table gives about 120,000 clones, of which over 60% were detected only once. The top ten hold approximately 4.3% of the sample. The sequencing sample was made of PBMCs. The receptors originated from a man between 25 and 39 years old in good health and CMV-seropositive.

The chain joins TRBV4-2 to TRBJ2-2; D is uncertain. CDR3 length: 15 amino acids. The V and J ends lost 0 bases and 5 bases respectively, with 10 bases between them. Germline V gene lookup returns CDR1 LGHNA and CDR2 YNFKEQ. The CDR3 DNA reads TGTGCCAGCAGCCAAGAATCCAGGCCGACCGGGGAGCTGTTTTTT. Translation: CASSQESRPTGELFF.

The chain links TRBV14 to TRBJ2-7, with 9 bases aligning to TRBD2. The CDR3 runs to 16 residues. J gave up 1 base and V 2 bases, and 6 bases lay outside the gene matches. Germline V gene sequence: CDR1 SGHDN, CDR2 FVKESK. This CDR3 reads CASSQLAGVRSYEQYF. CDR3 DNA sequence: TGTGCCAGCAGCCAATTAGCGGGAGTCAGGTCCTACGAGCAGTACTTC.

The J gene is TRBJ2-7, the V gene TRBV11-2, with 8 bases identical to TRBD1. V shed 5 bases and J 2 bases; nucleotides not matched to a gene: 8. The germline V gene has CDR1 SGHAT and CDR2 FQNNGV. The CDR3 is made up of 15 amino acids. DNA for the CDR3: TGTGCCAGCAGCCTTTCCGGGACAGGCCCCTACGAGCAGTACTTC. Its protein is CASSLSGTGPYEQYF.

The CDR3 loop is CASRLLGSYEQYF. In DNA, the CDR3 is TGTGCCAGTAGGCTACTAGGGTCCTACGAGCAGTACTTC. The rearrangement links TRBV6-5 to TRBJ2-7, with a tentative D call TRBD2 (5 bases). Trimming pared 9 bases from V and 1 base from J, leaving 13 bases between. The CDR3 is 13 residues long. Germline CDR1 and CDR2: MNHEY and SVGAGI.

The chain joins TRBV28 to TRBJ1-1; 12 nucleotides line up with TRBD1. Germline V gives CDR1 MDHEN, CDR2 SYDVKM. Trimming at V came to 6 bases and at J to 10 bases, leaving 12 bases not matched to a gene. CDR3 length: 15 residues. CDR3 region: CASRAGTGGQPAAFF. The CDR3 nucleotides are TGTGCCAGCAGGGCCGGGACAGGGGGCCAGCCGGCAGCTTTCTTT.

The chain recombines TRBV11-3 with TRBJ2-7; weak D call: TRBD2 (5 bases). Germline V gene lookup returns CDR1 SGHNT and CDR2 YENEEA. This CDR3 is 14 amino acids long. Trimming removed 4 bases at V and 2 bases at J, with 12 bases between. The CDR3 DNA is TGTGCCAGCAGCTGGAGGCCGTTAGCCTACGAGCAGTACTTC. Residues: CASSWRPLAYEQYF.

Here the CDR3 DNA reads TGTGCCAGCAGTTACTCCGCGGGAGGGCCATCCTACGAGCAGTACTTC. Its protein is CASSYSAGGPSYEQYF. V and J are TRBV6-5 and TRBJ2-7, with 9 bases aligning to TRBD2. From germline, CDR1 is MNHEY and CDR2 SVGAGI. The CDR3 is 16 residues long. The V gene end was trimmed by 0 bases and the J gene end by 1 base; junction bases not matched to a gene: 4.

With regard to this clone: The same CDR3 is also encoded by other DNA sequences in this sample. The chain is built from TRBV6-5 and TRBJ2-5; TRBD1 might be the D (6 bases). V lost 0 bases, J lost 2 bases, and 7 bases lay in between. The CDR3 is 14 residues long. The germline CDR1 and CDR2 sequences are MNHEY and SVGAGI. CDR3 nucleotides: TGTGCCAGCAGTTACTCGGACAGTCAAGAGACCCAGTACTTC. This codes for CASSYSDSQETQYF.

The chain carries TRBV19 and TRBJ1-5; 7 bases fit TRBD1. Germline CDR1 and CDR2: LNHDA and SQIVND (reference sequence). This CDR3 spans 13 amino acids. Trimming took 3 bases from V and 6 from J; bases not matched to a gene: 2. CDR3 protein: CASSIQGGQPQHF. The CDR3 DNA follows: TGTGCCAGTAGTATCCAGGGGGGTCAGCCCCAGCATTTT.

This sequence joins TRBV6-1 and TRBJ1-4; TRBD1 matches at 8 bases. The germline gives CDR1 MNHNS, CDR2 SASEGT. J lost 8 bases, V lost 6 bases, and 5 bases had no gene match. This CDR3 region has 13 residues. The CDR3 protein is CASRETGAEKLFF. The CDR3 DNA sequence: TGTGCCAGCAGAGAGACAGGGGCGGAAAAACTGTTTTTT.

The CDR3, as DNA: TGTGCCAGTAGTTCCGAGAGGGGGCAGGGGAGGCAGCCCCAGCATTTT. Amino acid sequence: CASSSERGQGRQPQHF. The V call is TRBV19, the J call TRBJ1-5, with 7 bases identical to TRBD1. The junction had 14 bases not matched to a gene; V was cut back by 5 bases and J by 7 bases. The germline gives CDR1 LNHDA, CDR2 SQIVND (reference sequence). The CDR3 runs to 16 residues.

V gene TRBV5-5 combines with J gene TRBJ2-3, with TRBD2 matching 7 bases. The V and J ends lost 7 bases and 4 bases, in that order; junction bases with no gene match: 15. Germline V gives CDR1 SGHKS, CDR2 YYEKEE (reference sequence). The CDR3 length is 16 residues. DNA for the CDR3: TGTGCCAGCCAAAGTTGGGGGGGGTCTGTCGCAGATACGCAGTATTTT. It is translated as CASQSWGGSVADTQYF.

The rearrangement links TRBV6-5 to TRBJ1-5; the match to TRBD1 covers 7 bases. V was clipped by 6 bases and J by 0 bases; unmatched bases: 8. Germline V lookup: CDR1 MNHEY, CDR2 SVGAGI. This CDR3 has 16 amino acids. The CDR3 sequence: CASSYRGYDSNQPQHF. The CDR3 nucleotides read TGTGCCAGCAGCTACAGGGGTTACGATAGCAATCAGCCCCAGCATTTT.

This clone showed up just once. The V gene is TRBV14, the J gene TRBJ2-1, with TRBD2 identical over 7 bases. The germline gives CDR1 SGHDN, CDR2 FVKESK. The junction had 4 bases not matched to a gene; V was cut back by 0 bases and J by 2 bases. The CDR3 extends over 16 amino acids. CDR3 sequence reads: CASSQDAGAPYNEQFF. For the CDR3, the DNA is TGTGCCAGCAGCCAAGATGCGGGAGCGCCCTACAATGAGCAGTTCTTC.

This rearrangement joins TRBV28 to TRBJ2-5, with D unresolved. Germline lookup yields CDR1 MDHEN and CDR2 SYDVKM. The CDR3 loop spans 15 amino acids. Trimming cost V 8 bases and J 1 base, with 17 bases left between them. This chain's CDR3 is CASGGASTIQETQYF. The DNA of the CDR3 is TGTGCCAGCGGCGGAGCTTCTACTATCCAAGAGACCCAGTACTTC. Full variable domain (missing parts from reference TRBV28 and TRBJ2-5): DVKVTQSSRYLVKRTGEKVFLECVQDMDHENMFWYRQDPGLGLRLIYFSYDVKMKEKGDIPEGYSVSREKKERFSLILESASTNQTSMYLCASGGASTIQETQYFGPGTRLLVL.

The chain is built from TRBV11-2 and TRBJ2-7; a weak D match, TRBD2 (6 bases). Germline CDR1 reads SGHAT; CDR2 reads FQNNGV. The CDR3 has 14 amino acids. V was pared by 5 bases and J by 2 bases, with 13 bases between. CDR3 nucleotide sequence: TGTGCCAGCAGCCTGACTAGAGAACCCTACGAGCAGTACTTC. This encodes CASSLTREPYEQYF.

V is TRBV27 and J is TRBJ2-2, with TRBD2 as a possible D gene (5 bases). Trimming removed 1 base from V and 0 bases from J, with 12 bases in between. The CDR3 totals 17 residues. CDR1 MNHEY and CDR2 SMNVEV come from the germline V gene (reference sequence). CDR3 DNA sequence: TGTGCCAGCAGTTTATACCTCGGGATTCCGAACACCGGGGAGCTGTTTTTT. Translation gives CASSLYLGIPNTGELFF.

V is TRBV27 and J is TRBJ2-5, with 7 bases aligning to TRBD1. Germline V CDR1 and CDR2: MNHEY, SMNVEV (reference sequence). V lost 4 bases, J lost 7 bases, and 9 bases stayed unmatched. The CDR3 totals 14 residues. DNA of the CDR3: TGTGCCAGCAGTTCAACCGGGACAGCTGCGACCCAGTACTTC. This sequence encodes CASSSTGTAATQYF.